This T cell receptor beta chain was documented in a study of T cell changes during pregnancy in multiple sclerosis. Sequenced by immunoSEQ multiplex PCR; TCRdb stores in-frame clones only, minus some. The table lists tens of thousands of clones, roughly 90% of them singletons, with around 0.56% in the top ten. The CDR3 is made up of 19 amino acids. Trimming took 5 bases from V and 1 from J, leaving 23 bases between them. Germline values: CDR1 SGHAT, CDR2 FQNNGV. The chain is built from TRBV11-2 and TRBJ1-4; D might be TRBD1 (6 bases). The TCR originated in a female donor with multiple sclerosis, enrolled in a pregnancy study. The sample was CD4+ T cells from peripheral blood mononuclear cells, taken after pregnancy. CDR3 sequence: CASSPKGRGALLTNEKLFF. DNA for the CDR3: TGTGCCAGCAGCCCTAAAGGTCGGGGGGCTCTGCTAACTAATGAAAAACTGTTTTTT.